The TCR beta chain described here comes from a study of blood T cells in healthy people across ages. A second PCR, run for about 6 to 11 cycles, used a sample-barcoded 5' primer plus a J-beta primer mix. A minimum of 2.5 million CDR3-containing paired-end reads was obtained for each sample. From the 5' RACE reads, TCRdb called clonotypes with MiXCR, one entry per CDR3 protein. The sample includes hundreds of thousands of distinct CDR3 sequences, approximately 30% of them seen just once. CDR3 length: 15 residues. V dropped 5 bases and J dropped 3; count of bases not matched to a gene: 10. Per germline, CDR1 SGHDN and CDR2 FVKESK. This clonotype came up many times. Its antigen remains unidentified. Notes on the study in general: Both naive CD4+ cell counts and diversity were greater in long-lived donors than in aged donors.

The sequence came from a woman older than 75 in good health. The sequencing input was blood. V gene TRBV14 combines with J gene TRBJ2-7; 7 nucleotides match TRBD2. The CDR3 protein is CASSIWGGSRYEQYF. In DNA form, the CDR3 reads TGTGCCAGCAGCATTTGGGGGGGAAGCCGCTACGAGCAGTACTTC. Variable domain in full (rest from reference TRBV14 and TRBJ2-7): EAGVTQFPSHSVIEKGQTVTLRCDPISGHDNLYWYRRVMGKEIKFLLHFVKESKQDESGMPNNRFLAERTGGTYSTLKVQPAELEDSGVYFCASSIWGGSRYEQYFGPGTRLTVT.